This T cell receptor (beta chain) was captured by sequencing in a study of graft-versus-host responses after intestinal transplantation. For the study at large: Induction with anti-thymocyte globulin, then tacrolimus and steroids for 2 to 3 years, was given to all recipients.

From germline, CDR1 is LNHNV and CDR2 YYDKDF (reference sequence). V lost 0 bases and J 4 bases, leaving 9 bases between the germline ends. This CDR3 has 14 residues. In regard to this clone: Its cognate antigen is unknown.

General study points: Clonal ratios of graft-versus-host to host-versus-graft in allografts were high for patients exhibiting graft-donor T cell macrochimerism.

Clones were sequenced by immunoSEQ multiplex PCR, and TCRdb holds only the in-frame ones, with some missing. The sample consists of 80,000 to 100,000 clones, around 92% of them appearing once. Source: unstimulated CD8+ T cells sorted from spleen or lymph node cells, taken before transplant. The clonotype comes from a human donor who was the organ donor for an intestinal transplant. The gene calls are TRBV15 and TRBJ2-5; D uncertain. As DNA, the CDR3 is TGTGCCACCAGCAGAGATTCAGAAATAGAGACCCAGTACTTC. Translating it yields CATSRDSEIETQYF.